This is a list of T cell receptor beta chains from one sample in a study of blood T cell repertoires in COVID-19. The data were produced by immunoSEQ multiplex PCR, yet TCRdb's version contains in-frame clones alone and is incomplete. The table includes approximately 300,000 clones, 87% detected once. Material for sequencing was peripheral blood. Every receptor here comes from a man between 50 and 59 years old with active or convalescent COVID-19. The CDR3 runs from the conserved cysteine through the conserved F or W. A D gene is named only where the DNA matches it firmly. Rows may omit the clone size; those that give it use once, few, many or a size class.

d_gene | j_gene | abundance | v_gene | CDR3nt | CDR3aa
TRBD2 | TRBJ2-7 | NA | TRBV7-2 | TGTGCCAGCAGCTTAGTGGGACTAGCGGGGGGTTCTGGGCAGTACTTC | CASSLVGLAGGSGQYF
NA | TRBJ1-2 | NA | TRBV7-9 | TGTGCCAGCAGCTTAAACGCGGGATCTAACTATGGCTACACCTTC | CASSLNAGSNYGYTF
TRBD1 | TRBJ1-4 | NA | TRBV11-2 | TGTGCCAGCAGCCCTGGGACAGGGAGCCACCGGTGGGAAAAACTGTTTTTT | CASSPGTGSHRWEKLFF
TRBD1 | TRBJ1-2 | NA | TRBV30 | TGTGCCCAGTTTCAAGGACAGGGGAGATATGGCTACACCTTC | CAQFQGQGRYGYTF
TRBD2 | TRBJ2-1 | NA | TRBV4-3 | TGCGCCAGCAGCCATAGGACTAGCGGGGCGGGTAATGAGCAGTTCTTC | CASSHRTSGAGNEQFF
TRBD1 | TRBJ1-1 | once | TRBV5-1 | TGCGCCAGCAGCTCGAATCCGGGACAGCTGAACACTGAAGCTTTCTTT | CASSSNPGQLNTEAFF
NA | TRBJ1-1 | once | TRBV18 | TGTGCCAGCTCAGGAGCTGGGAACACTGAAGCTTTCTTT | CASSGAGNTEAFF
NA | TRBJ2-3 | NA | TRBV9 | TGTGCCAGCAGCGTCCGAGCGGTTAGCACAGATACGCAGTATTTT | CASSVRAVSTDTQYF
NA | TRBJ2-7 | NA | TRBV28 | TGTGCCAGCACGCAGGGCTCCTACGAGCAGTACTTC | CASTQGSYEQYF
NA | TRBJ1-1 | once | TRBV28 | TGTGCCAGCTCCGGACAACCCAACACTGAAGCTTTCTTT | CASSGQPNTEAFF
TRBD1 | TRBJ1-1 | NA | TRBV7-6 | TGTGCCAGCAGCCCGTGGACAGGGGTAGGCACTGAAGCTTTCTTT | CASSPWTGVGTEAFF
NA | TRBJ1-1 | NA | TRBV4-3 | TGCGCCAGCAGCCAGCCCACGCGGGTCGGGAACACTGAAGCTTTCTTT | CASSQPTRVGNTEAFF
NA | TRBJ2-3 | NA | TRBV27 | TGTGCCAGCAGTTCAGGACTCACAGATACGCAGTATTTT | CASSSGLTDTQYF
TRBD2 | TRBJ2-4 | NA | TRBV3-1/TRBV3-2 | TGTGCCAGCAGCCAAGTCACCGGGACTAGAGGGGTACTAGCCAAAAACATTCAGTACTTC | CASSQVTGTRGVLAKNIQYF
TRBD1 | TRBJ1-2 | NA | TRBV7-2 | TGTGCCAGCAGCGGGGACAGGCGGTATGGCTACACCTTC | CASSGDRRYGYTF